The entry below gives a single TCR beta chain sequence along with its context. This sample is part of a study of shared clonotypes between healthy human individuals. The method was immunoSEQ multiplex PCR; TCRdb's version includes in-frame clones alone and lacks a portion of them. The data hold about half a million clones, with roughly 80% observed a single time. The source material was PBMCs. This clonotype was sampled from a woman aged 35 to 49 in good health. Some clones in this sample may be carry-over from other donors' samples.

The DNA of the CDR3 is TGTGCCAGTAGAACACTAGACGGGGGTGAGCAGTTCTTC. Translated: CASRTLDGGEQFF. The chain recombines TRBV19 with TRBJ2-1, with D maybe TRBD2 (6 bases). Trimming shortened V by 6 bases and J by 9 bases, and 15 bases separated the two germline ends. The CDR3 is made up of 13 amino acids. In germline, CDR1 is LNHDA, CDR2 SQIVND (reference sequence). Variable domain in full (rest from reference TRBV19 and TRBJ2-1): DGGITQSPKYLFRKEGQNVTLSCEQNLNHDAMYWYRQDPGQGLRLIYYSQIVNDFQKGDIAEGYSVSREKKESFPLTVTSAQKNPTAFYLCASRTLDGGEQFFGPGTRLTVL.